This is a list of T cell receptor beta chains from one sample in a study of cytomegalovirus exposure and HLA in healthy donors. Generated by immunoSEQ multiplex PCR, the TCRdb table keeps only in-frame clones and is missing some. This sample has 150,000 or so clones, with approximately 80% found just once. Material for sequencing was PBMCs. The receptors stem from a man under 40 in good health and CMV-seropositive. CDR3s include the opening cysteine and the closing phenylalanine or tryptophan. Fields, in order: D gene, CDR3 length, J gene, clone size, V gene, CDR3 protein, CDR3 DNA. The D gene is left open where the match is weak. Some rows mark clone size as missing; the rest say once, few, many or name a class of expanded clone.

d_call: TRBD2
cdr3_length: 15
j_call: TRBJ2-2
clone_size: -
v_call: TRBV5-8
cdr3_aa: CASRPHPAGDGELFF
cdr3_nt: TGTGCCAGCAGACCCCACCCGGCGGGGGACGGGGAGCTGTTTTTT

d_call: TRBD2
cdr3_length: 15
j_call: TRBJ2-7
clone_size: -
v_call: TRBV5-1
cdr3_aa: CASSKGLAISWEQYF
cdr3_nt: TGCGCCAGCAGCAAGGGACTAGCGATATCTTGGGAGCAGTACTTC

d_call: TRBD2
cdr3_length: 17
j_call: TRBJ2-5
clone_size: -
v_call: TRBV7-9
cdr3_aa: CASSLEAGGWFEETQYF
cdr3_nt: TGTGCCAGCAGCTTAGAAGCGGGAGGGTGGTTTGAGGAGACCCAGTACTTC

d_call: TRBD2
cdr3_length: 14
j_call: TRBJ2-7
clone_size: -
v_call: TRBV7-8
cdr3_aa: CASSLSGRAYEQYF
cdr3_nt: TGTGCCAGCAGCCTTAGCGGGAGGGCCTACGAGCAGTACTTC

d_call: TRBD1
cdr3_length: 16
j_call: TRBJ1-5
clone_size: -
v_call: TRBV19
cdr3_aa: CASTTSLEGAIQPQHF
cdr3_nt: TGTGCCAGTACCACTAGCTTGGAGGGGGCTATTCAGCCCCAGCATTTT

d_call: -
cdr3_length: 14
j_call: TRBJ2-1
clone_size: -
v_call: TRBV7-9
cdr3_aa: CASRVTGPGDEQFF
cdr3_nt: TGTGCCAGCAGGGTTACAGGGCCAGGGGATGAGCAGTTCTTC

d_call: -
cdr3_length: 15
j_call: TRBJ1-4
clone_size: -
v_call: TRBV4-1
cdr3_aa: CASSQGNGDNEKLFF
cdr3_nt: TGCGCCAGCAGCCAAGGAAACGGAGATAATGAAAAACTGTTTTTT

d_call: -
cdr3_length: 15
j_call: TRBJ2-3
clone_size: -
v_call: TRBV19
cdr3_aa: CASTLSRVDTDTQYF
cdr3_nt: TGTGCCAGTACCCTCTCGCGGGTCGACACAGATACGCAGTATTTT

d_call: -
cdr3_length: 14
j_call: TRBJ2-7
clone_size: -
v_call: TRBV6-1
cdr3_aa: CASSPGNPSAEQYF
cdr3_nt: TGTGCCAGCAGCCCCGGGAACCCCTCCGCCGAGCAGTACTTC

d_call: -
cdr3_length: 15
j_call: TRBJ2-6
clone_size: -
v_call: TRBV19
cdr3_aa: CASSTRGSGANVLTF
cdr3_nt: TGTGCCAGTAGCACCAGGGGTTCTGGGGCCAACGTCCTGACTTTC

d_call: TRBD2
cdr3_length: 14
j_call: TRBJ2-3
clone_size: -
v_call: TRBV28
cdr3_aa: CASRGTSKTDTQYF
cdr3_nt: TGTGCCAGCAGGGGGACTAGCAAAACAGATACGCAGTATTTT

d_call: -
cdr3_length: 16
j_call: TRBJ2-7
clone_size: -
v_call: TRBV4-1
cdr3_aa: CASSHTPAGRSYEQYF
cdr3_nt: TGCGCCAGCAGCCATACACCAGCGGGCCGCTCCTACGAGCAGTACTTC

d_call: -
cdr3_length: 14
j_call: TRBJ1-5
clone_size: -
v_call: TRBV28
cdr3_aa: CASSTENSNQPQHF
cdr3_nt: TGTGCCAGCAGCACCGAGAATAGCAATCAGCCCCAGCATTTT

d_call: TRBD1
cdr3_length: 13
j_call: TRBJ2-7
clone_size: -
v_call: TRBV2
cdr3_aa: CASSEDRGWEQYF
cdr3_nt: TGTGCCAGCAGTGAGGACAGGGGATGGGAGCAGTACTTC

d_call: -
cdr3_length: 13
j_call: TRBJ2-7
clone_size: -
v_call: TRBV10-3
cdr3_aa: CAISESIVYEQYF
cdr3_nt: TGTGCCATCAGTGAGTCGATAGTCTACGAGCAGTACTTC

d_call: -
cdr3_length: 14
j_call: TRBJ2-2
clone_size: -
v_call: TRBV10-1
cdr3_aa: CASSQEADTGELFF
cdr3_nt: TGCGCCAGCAGTCAGGAGGCCGACACCGGGGAGCTGTTTTTT

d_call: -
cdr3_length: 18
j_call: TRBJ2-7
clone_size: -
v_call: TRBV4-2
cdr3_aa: CASSQDSSGSASSYEQYF
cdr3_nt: TGTGCCAGCAGCCAAGATTCTAGTGGTAGCGCGAGCTCCTACGAGCAGTACTTC

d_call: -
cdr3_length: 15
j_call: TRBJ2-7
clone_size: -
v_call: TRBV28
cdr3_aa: CASSVGLRSSYEQYF
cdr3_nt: TGTGCCAGCAGTGTCGGACTCAGAAGCTCCTACGAGCAGTACTTC

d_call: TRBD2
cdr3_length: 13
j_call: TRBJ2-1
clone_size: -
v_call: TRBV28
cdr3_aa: CASNSGSYNEQFF
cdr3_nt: TGTGCCAGCAATAGCGGGAGCTACAATGAGCAGTTCTTC

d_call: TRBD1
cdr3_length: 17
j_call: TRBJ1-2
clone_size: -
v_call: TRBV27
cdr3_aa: CAGGGLHRGRANYGYTF
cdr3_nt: TGTGCCGGCGGGGGACTCCACAGGGGGAGAGCTAACTATGGCTACACCTTC

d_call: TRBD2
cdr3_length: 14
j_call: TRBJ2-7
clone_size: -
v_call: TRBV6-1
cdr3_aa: CASNPLAGSYEQYF
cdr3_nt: TGTGCCAGTAACCCCTTAGCGGGGAGCTACGAGCAGTACTTC

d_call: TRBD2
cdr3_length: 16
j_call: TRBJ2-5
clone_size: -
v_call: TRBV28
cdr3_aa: CASSLVGAGGEETQYF
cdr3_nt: TGTGCCAGCAGTCTGGTCGGGGCGGGAGGGGAGGAGACCCAGTACTTC

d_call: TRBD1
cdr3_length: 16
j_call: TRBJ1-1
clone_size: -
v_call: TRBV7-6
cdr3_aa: CASSPRPGQMNTEAFF
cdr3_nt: TGTGCCAGCAGCCCTCGGCCGGGACAGATGAACACTGAAGCTTTCTTT

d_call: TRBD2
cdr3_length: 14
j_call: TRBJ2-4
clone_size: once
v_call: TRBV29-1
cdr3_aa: CSVGPAGGGNIQYF
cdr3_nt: TGCAGCGTCGGCCCAGCGGGAGGAGGGAACATTCAGTACTTC

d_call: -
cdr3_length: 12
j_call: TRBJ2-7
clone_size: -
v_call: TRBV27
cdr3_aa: CASSPTGYEQYF
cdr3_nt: TGTGCCAGCAGTCCAACAGGGTACGAGCAGTACTTC

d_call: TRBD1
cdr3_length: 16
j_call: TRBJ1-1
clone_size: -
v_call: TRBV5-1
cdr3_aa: CASSLSRGLLDTEAFF
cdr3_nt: TGCGCCAGCAGCTTGTCCAGGGGGCTGTTGGACACTGAAGCTTTCTTT

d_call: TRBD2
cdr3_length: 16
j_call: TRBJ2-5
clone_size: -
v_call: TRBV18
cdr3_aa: CASSPELAGGQETQYF
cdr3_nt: TGTGCCAGCTCGCCGGAACTAGCGGGAGGGCAAGAGACCCAGTACTTC

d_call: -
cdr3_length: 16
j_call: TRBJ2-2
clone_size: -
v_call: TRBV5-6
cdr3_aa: CASSLGVADNTGELFF
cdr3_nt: TGTGCCAGCAGCTTGGGGGTAGCGGATAACACCGGGGAGCTGTTTTTT

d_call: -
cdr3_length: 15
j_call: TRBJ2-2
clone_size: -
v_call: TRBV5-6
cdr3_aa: CASSLVAGGPGELFF
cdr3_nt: TGTGCCAGCAGCTTGGTAGCCGGGGGTCCTGGGGAGCTGTTTTTT

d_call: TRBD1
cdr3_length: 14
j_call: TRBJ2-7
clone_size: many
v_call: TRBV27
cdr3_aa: CASSPTGGGYEQYF
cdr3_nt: TGTGCCAGCAGTCCTACAGGGGGCGGCTACGAGCAGTACTTC

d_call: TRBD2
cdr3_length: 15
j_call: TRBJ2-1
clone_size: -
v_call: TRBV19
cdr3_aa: CASRIRLAGDNEQFF
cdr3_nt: TGTGCCAGTAGGATTCGACTAGCGGGAGACAATGAGCAGTTCTTC

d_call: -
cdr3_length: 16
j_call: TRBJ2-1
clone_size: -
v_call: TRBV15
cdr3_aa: CATSTYRDRVDNEQFF
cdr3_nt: TGTGCCACCAGCACCTACAGGGACCGTGTCGACAATGAGCAGTTCTTC

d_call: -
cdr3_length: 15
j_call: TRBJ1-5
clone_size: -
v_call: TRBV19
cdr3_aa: CASSQGRGSNQPQHF
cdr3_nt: TGTGCCAGTAGTCAAGGGAGGGGTAGCAATCAGCCCCAGCATTTT

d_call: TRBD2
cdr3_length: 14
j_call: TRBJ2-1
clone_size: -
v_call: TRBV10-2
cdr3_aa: CASSFSGRANGQFF
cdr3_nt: TGCGCCAGCTCTTTTAGCGGGAGGGCCAATGGGCAGTTCTTC

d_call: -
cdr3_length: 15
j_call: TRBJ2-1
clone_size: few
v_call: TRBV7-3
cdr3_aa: CASSSQPGSSEKQFF
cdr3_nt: TGTGCCAGCAGCTCCCAACCCGGGTCATCGGAGAAGCAGTTCTTC

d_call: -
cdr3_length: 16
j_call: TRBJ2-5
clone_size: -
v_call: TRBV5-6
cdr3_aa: CASSLGLDRAQETQYF
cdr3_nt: TGTGCCAGCAGCTTGGGGCTAGATAGAGCTCAAGAGACCCAGTACTTC

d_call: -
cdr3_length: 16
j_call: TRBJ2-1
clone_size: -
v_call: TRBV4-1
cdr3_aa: CASSQDQSGLYNEQFF
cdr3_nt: TGCGCCAGCAGCCAAGATCAATCGGGACTGTACAATGAGCAGTTCTTC

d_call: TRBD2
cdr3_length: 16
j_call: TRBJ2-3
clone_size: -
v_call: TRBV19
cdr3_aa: CASKGASGRDTDTQYF
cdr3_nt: TGTGCCAGTAAGGGGGCTAGCGGGAGAGACACAGATACGCAGTATTTT

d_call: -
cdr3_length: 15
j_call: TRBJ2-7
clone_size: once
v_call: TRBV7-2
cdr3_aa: CASSLAPGLNYEQYF
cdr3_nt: TGTGCCAGCAGCTTAGCGCCGGGACTCAACTACGAGCAGTACTTC

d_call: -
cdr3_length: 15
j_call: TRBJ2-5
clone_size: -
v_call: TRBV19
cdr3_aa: CASTESRGSEETQYF
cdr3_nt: TGTGCCAGTACTGAGAGCAGGGGTTCTGAAGAGACCCAGTACTTC

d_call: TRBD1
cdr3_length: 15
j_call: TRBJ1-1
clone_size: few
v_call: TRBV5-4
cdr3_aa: CASSLTTGANTEAFF
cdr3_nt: TGTGCCAGCAGCTTGACCACAGGGGCGAACACTGAAGCTTTCTTT

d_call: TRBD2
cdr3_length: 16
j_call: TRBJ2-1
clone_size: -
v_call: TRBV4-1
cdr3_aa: CASSHLAGNSYNEQFF
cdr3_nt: TGCGCCAGCAGCCACCTAGCGGGCAACTCCTACAATGAGCAGTTCTTC

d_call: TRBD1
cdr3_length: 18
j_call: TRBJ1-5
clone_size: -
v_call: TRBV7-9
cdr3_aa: CASSQEPDRGVGNQPQHF
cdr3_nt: TGTGCCAGCAGCCAAGAACCCGACAGGGGGGTCGGCAATCAGCCCCAGCATTTT

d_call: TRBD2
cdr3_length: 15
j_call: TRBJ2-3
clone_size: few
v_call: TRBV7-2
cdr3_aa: CASAPGLPGTDTQYF
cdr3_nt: TGTGCCAGCGCACCGGGACTACCAGGAACAGATACGCAGTATTTT

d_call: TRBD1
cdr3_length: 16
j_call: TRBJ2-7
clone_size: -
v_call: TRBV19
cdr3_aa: CASSILYGQATYEQYF
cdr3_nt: TGTGCCAGTAGTATTCTCTATGGACAGGCAACTTACGAGCAGTACTTC

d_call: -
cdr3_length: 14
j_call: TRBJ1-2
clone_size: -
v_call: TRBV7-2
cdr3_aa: CASSRGGRVYGYTF
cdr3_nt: TGTGCCAGCAGCCGTGGAGGGAGGGTCTATGGCTACACCTTC

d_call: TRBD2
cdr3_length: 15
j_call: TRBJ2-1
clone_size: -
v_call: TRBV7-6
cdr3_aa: CASSLLASGDNEQFF
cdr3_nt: TGTGCCAGCAGCTTACTCGCTAGCGGGGACAATGAGCAGTTCTTC

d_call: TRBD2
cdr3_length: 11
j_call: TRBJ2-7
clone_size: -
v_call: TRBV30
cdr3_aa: CACGGGIQQYF
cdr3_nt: TGTGCCTGTGGGGGGGGGATTCAGCAGTACTTC

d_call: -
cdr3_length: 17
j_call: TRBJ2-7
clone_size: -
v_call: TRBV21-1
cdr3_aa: CASSKSKGTSGYYEQYF
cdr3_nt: TGTGCCAGCAGCAAAAGTAAAGGGACTAGCGGTTACTACGAGCAGTACTTC

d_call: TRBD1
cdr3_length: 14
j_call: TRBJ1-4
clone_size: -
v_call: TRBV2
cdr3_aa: CASSRDRGREKLFF
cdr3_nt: TGTGCCAGCAGTCGGGACAGGGGCAGAGAAAAACTGTTTTTT

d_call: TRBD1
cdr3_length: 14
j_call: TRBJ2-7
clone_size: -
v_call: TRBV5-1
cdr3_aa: CASSPRTGGDEQYF
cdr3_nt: TGCGCCAGCAGCCCCAGGACAGGAGGCGACGAGCAGTACTTC

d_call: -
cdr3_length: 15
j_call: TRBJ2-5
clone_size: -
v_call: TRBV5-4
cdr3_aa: CASSTGTEYQETQYF
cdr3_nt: TGTGCCAGCAGCACCGGGACTGAGTACCAAGAGACCCAGTACTTC

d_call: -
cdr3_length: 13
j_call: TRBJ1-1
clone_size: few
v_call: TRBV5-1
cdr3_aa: CASSLVRNTEAFF
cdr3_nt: TGCGCCAGCAGCTTGGTCAGGAACACTGAAGCTTTCTTT